The rows below give T cell receptor beta chains drawn from one sample of a study of graft-versus-host responses after intestinal transplantation. No antigen has been identified for these receptors. TCRdb's table, derived via immunoSEQ multiplex PCR, lists solely in-frame clones and lacks some. Found here are around 110,000 clones, 90% of them singletons; the top ten hold over 0.15%. Material: unstimulated CD4+ T cells sorted from spleen or lymph node cells, obtained before intestinal transplant. These receptors were obtained from a human donor who received an intestinal transplant. Each CDR3 is given with its conserved first and last residue. D genes are given only for firm matches. Clone size is given for some rows only: seen once, a few or many times, or a class if the clone is expanded.

v_call: TRBV21-1
j_call: TRBJ2-3
d_call: -
clone_size: -
cdr3_aa: CASSNGLKGAGTDTQYF
cdr3_nt: TGTGCCAGCAGCAACGGTCTCAAGGGGGCCGGCACAGATACGCAGTATTTT

v_call: TRBV14
j_call: TRBJ2-3
d_call: -
clone_size: -
cdr3_aa: CASSQVEGSSTDTQYF
cdr3_nt: TGTGCCAGCAGCCAAGTGGAGGGCAGTAGCACAGATACGCAGTATTTT

v_call: TRBV14
j_call: TRBJ2-3
d_call: -
clone_size: -
cdr3_aa: CASSQGSVASSTDTQYF
cdr3_nt: TGTGCCAGCAGCCAAGGGTCCGTAGCGAGCAGCACAGATACGCAGTATTTT

v_call: TRBV7-2
j_call: TRBJ1-6
d_call: -
clone_size: -
cdr3_aa: CASSSGSSYNSPLHF
cdr3_nt: TGTGCCAGCAGCTCGGGAAGCTCCTATAATTCACCCCTCCACTTT

v_call: TRBV28
j_call: TRBJ1-2
d_call: TRBD1
clone_size: -
cdr3_aa: CASSLRDRPSYGYTF
cdr3_nt: TGTGCCAGCAGTTTAAGGGACAGACCCTCCTATGGCTACACCTTC

v_call: TRBV30
j_call: TRBJ1-5
d_call: -
clone_size: few
cdr3_aa: CAWNRFVNQPQHF
cdr3_nt: TGTGCCTGGAACAGATTTGTCAATCAGCCCCAGCATTTT

v_call: TRBV6-1
j_call: TRBJ1-4
d_call: TRBD1
clone_size: -
cdr3_aa: CASTQNRGNNEKLFF
cdr3_nt: TGTGCCAGCACACAGAACAGGGGTAATAATGAAAAACTGTTTTTT

v_call: TRBV18
j_call: TRBJ1-2
d_call: -
clone_size: once
cdr3_aa: CASSPSTRGRGGYTF
cdr3_nt: TGTGCCAGCTCGCCTTCGACTAGGGGAAGAGGGGGCTACACCTTC

v_call: TRBV11-2
j_call: TRBJ2-2
d_call: TRBD2
clone_size: -
cdr3_aa: CASSSPGGVDTGELFF
cdr3_nt: TGTGCCAGCAGCTCCCCCGGGGGGGTGGACACCGGGGAGCTGTTTTTT

v_call: TRBV19
j_call: TRBJ2-5
d_call: -
clone_size: -
cdr3_aa: CASSNRAQETQYF
cdr3_nt: TGTGCCAGTAGCAACAGGGCTCAAGAGACCCAGTACTTC

v_call: TRBV6-6
j_call: TRBJ1-1
d_call: TRBD1
clone_size: -
cdr3_aa: CASSYSLGQGKTEAFF
cdr3_nt: TGTGCCAGCAGTTACTCGTTGGGACAGGGAAAGACTGAAGCTTTCTTT

v_call: TRBV11-2
j_call: TRBJ2-3
d_call: -
clone_size: -
cdr3_aa: CASSLAVLRQDTQYF
cdr3_nt: TGTGCCAGCAGCTTAGCAGTCCTCAGACAAGATACGCAGTATTTT

v_call: TRBV5-1
j_call: TRBJ1-3
d_call: TRBD1
clone_size: -
cdr3_aa: CASSLTGDGNTIYF
cdr3_nt: TGCGCCAGCAGCTTGACAGGGGATGGAAACACCATATATTTT

v_call: TRBV12-5
j_call: TRBJ2-6
d_call: -
clone_size: -
cdr3_aa: CASGLVQTGANVLTF
cdr3_nt: TGTGCTAGTGGTTTGGTACAGACTGGGGCCAACGTCCTGACTTTC

v_call: TRBV7-2
j_call: TRBJ2-7
d_call: -
clone_size: -
cdr3_aa: CASSHSGRGAPLYEQYF
cdr3_nt: TGTGCCAGCAGCCATTCAGGGAGGGGGGCCCCCCTTTACGAGCAGTACTTC

v_call: TRBV29-1
j_call: TRBJ1-4
d_call: TRBD1
clone_size: few
cdr3_aa: CSVEGQGAEKLFF
cdr3_nt: TGCAGCGTTGAAGGACAGGGGGCGGAAAAACTGTTTTTT

v_call: TRBV7-2
j_call: TRBJ2-2
d_call: TRBD1
clone_size: -
cdr3_aa: CASSLARRTGNTGELFF
cdr3_nt: TGTGCCAGCAGCTTAGCGCGTAGGACAGGGAACACCGGGGAGCTGTTTTTT

v_call: TRBV5-1
j_call: TRBJ2-7
d_call: TRBD2
clone_size: -
cdr3_aa: CASSLAGRGAPSSYEQYF
cdr3_nt: TGCGCCAGCAGCTTGGCGGGGCGGGGGGCCCCTAGCTCCTACGAGCAGTACTTC

v_call: TRBV20-1
j_call: TRBJ1-2
d_call: -
clone_size: few
cdr3_aa: CSATGDYGYTF
cdr3_nt: TGCAGTGCTACAGGGGACTATGGCTACACCTTC

v_call: TRBV23-1
j_call: TRBJ2-1
d_call: TRBD2
clone_size: -
cdr3_aa: CASSQSAGRAFSYNEQFF
cdr3_nt: TGCGCCAGCAGTCAATCGGCCGGGAGGGCTTTCTCCTACAATGAGCAGTTCTTC

v_call: TRBV5-6
j_call: TRBJ1-1
d_call: TRBD1
clone_size: -
cdr3_aa: CASSSDRGRNTEAFF
cdr3_nt: TGTGCCAGCAGCTCCGACAGGGGAAGGAACACTGAAGCTTTCTTT

v_call: TRBV10-3
j_call: TRBJ1-5
d_call: -
clone_size: -
cdr3_aa: CAMTRSNQPQHF
cdr3_nt: TGTGCCATGACCAGGAGCAATCAGCCCCAGCATTTT

v_call: TRBV7-2
j_call: TRBJ2-7
d_call: TRBD2
clone_size: -
cdr3_aa: CASSFSGSSYEQYF
cdr3_nt: TGTGCCAGCAGCTTTAGCGGGAGTTCCTACGAGCAGTACTTC

v_call: TRBV10-3
j_call: TRBJ2-5
d_call: -
clone_size: -
cdr3_aa: CAISGRPQETQYF
cdr3_nt: TGTGCCATCAGTGGGCGGCCTCAAGAGACCCAGTACTTC

v_call: TRBV18
j_call: TRBJ2-4
d_call: -
clone_size: -
cdr3_aa: CASSPKPSGTPKNIQYF
cdr3_nt: TGTGCCAGCTCTCCGAAACCTTCCGGGACACCCAAAAACATTCAGTACTTC

v_call: TRBV18
j_call: TRBJ2-1
d_call: -
clone_size: -
cdr3_aa: CASSPTGYEQFF
cdr3_nt: TGTGCCAGCTCACCTACAGGGTATGAGCAGTTCTTC

v_call: TRBV7-2
j_call: TRBJ2-2
d_call: -
clone_size: -
cdr3_aa: CASSLILTGELFF
cdr3_nt: TGTGCCAGCAGCTTAATACTGACCGGGGAGCTGTTTTTT

v_call: TRBV4-3
j_call: TRBJ1-5
d_call: TRBD1
clone_size: -
cdr3_aa: CASSQADRGGYQPQHF
cdr3_nt: TGCGCCAGCAGCCAAGCCGACAGGGGAGGCTATCAGCCCCAGCATTTT

v_call: TRBV6-1
j_call: TRBJ2-3
d_call: -
clone_size: -
cdr3_aa: CASSVRTAADTQYF
cdr3_nt: TGTGCCAGCAGTGTCCGGACAGCAGCGGATACGCAGTATTTT

v_call: TRBV28
j_call: TRBJ2-7
d_call: TRBD2
clone_size: -
cdr3_aa: CASSLGLAGLYEQYF
cdr3_nt: TGTGCCAGCAGTTTAGGGCTAGCGGGGCTCTACGAGCAGTACTTC

v_call: TRBV9
j_call: TRBJ2-3
d_call: -
clone_size: few
cdr3_aa: CASSASGGMVSDTQYF
cdr3_nt: TGTGCCAGCAGCGCGTCCGGCGGGATGGTCTCAGATACGCAGTATTTT

v_call: TRBV19
j_call: TRBJ2-3
d_call: -
clone_size: -
cdr3_aa: CASSIAGTDTQYF
cdr3_nt: TGTGCCAGTAGTATAGCTGGCACAGATACGCAGTATTTT

v_call: TRBV7-9
j_call: TRBJ2-7
d_call: -
clone_size: -
cdr3_aa: CASSRILGGTYEQYF
cdr3_nt: TGTGCCAGCAGCCGTATATTAGGGGGTACCTACGAGCAGTACTTC

v_call: TRBV11-3
j_call: TRBJ1-2
d_call: TRBD1
clone_size: -
cdr3_aa: CAKPGQKIYGYTF
cdr3_nt: TGTGCCAAACCGGGACAGAAAATATATGGCTACACCTTC

v_call: TRBV5-6
j_call: TRBJ1-4
d_call: -
clone_size: -
cdr3_aa: CASSLAGAGPEKLFF
cdr3_nt: TGTGCCAGCAGCTTGGCGGGAGCCGGCCCTGAAAAACTGTTTTTT

v_call: TRBV11-2
j_call: TRBJ1-1
d_call: -
clone_size: -
cdr3_aa: CASSLGLNTEAFF
cdr3_nt: TGTGCCAGCAGCTTAGGGCTGAACACTGAAGCTTTCTTT

v_call: TRBV18
j_call: TRBJ2-3
d_call: TRBD1
clone_size: -
cdr3_aa: CASASGTGGDTDTQYF
cdr3_nt: TGTGCCAGCGCCTCGGGGACAGGGGGGGACACAGATACGCAGTATTTT

v_call: TRBV30
j_call: TRBJ2-5
d_call: TRBD2
clone_size: -
cdr3_aa: CAWSVRLAGGETQYF
cdr3_nt: TGTGCCTGGAGTGTACGACTAGCGGGAGGGGAGACCCAGTACTTC

v_call: TRBV30
j_call: TRBJ2-5
d_call: TRBD2
clone_size: -
cdr3_aa: CAWERGGYQETQYF
cdr3_nt: TGTGCCTGGGAGCGGGGGGGGTACCAAGAGACCCAGTACTTC

v_call: TRBV9
j_call: TRBJ1-2
d_call: TRBD1
clone_size: -
cdr3_aa: CASSAGGVDYGYTF
cdr3_nt: TGTGCCAGCAGCGCAGGGGGAGTGGACTATGGCTACACCTTC